This T cell receptor (beta chain) was documented in a study of blood T cell repertoires in COVID-19 (dated by TCRdb to 2019 to 2021). Study-wide context: Samples covering the acute and convalescent phases of COVID-19 were provided by collaborators in the United States, Italy and Spain. HLA class I and class II types, where available, came from metadata supplied by the sample provider rather than from assay-based typing. The repertoires were released in a freely available public database intended as a resource for research on the immune response to SARS-CoV-2. Sample metadata almost always included a de-identified subject ID, COVID-19 status, age in years and sex. Deeply sampled blood TCRbeta repertoires from subjects exposed to, actively infected with, or recovered from COVID-19 were included in the dataset. The samples were drawn from the first 160 participants of the ongoing ImmuneRACE study and from 950 to 1,500 subjects provided by 6 global collaborators. The material from the prospective study consisted of cDNA or gDNA derived from T cells, B-cell-depleted T cells, or PBMCs. Summary of the overall study and its limitations: Clinical and demographic metadata were provided uncurated, with the amount varying by source and participant.

Deletion took 4 bases off V and 2 bases off J, with a span of 20 bases between the germline ends. The CDR3 contains 17 residues, cysteine and phenylalanine counted. Of all the DNA, just the CDR3 is kept, 51 bases in frame from base 1. CDR1 SGHRS and CDR2 YFSETQ are derived from the germline V gene. This clone has only one observation. Its antigen has not been determined. Per-base qualities were not stored, and no clone one base away is much larger. TCRbeta CDR3 regions were amplified from genomic DNA using the immunoSEQ Assay, a bias-controlled multiplex PCR. In the authors' own workflow: The number of nucleated cells in each sample was estimated from the amplification of reference gene primers within the assay. To quantify the absolute abundance of each unique TCRbeta CDR3 rearrangement, sequence reads were collapsed and filtered. Productive Simpson clonality was computed per sample as the square root of Simpson's diversity index over productive rearrangements. TCRdb re-hosts the immuneACCESS table, in-frame sequences only. Its copies lack some clones; in the studies checked, an unresolved V gene accounts for under half of them, and the cause for the rest is not known. From that table come the V and J calls and clone size; the DNA was used to work out D and trimming. In all, the sample holds approximately 88,000 clones, and around 90% of those were seen once. About 16% of the sample lies in the top ten.

The collaborating institutions used their own protocols to collect whole blood in K2EDTA tubes. For TCRbeta analysis, collaborators shipped samples as frozen whole blood, isolated PBMCs, or DNA extracted from either of those sample types. The sequence links TRBV5-1 to TRBJ2-3; TRBD2 is perhaps the D gene, given 6 matching bases. Sequencing was carried out using peripheral blood. This receptor was identified in a male donor with acute or convalescent COVID-19. The nucleotide sequence is TGCGCCAGCAGCCCCGGATGGGCGGGGACGCCCACAGATACGCAGTATTTT. Translated, it gives CASSPGWAGTPTDTQYF.